This note documents a single T cell receptor (beta chain) sequence. TCRdb keeps only in-frame clones here, not all; method: immunoSEQ multiplex PCR. The sample contains over 100,000 clones, approximately 86% of which appear only once. The sample comes from a study of blood T cell repertoires in COVID-19. Study context: Spain, Italy and the United States supplied samples that represented acute and convalescent COVID-19. T cells, B-cell-depleted T cells, or PBMCs supplied cDNA or gDNA.

A Seattle source enrolled patients during active infection and followed them longitudinally. J gave up 12 bases and V 4 bases, and 7 bases lay outside the gene matches. This CDR3 contains 12 residues. Germline V gene lookup returns CDR1 SGHNT and CDR2 YYREEE (reference sequence). The sample consisted of peripheral blood. This clonotype was sampled from a woman between 70 and 85 years old with COVID-19, enrolled during active disease. The chain recombines TRBV5-4 with TRBJ1-1; TRBD1 aligns across 9 bases. The CDR3 here is CASSRDRVDSFF. The CDR3 DNA reads TGTGCCAGCAGCCGGGACAGGGTGGATTCTTTCTTT.